The rows below give T cell receptor beta chains drawn from one sample of a study of T cells after posttransplantation cyclophosphamide. The method was immunoSEQ multiplex PCR; TCRdb's version includes in-frame clones alone and lacks a portion of them. The sample has 40,000 to 60,000 clones, none seen only once; the top ten hold 2% to 2.5%. Sequenced: PBMCs. These receptors were collected from a man between 35 and 55 years old in good health, CMV-negative, and a related stem cell transplant donor. Each CDR3 is given with its conserved first and last residue. A D gene is named only where the DNA matches it firmly. Sizes are listed as once, few, many or a size class.

J,size,V,D,CDR3,DNA
TRBJ1-2,many,TRBV30,.,CAWSAGEGYTF,TGTGCCTGGAGTGCGGGGGAGGGCTACACCTTC
TRBJ2-7,many,TRBV6-4,TRBD1,CASSRTGMGYEQYF,TGTGCCAGCAGCCGGACAGGGATGGGGTACGAGCAGTACTTC
TRBJ2-1,many,TRBV5-4,TRBD2,CASRLGSGSGNEQFF,TGTGCCAGCAGACTGGGTAGCGGGAGTGGGAATGAGCAGTTCTTC
TRBJ2-5,many,TRBV28,TRBD1,CASRSGTGWETQYF,TGTGCCAGCAGATCCGGGACAGGGTGGGAGACCCAGTACTTC
TRBJ2-1,many,TRBV5-1,TRBD1,CASSLQGAAYNEQFF,TGCGCCAGCAGCTTACAGGGGGCGGCCTACAATGAGCAGTTCTTC
TRBJ2-7,many,TRBV5-5,TRBD2,CASSLAGGAGYEQYF,TGTGCCAGCAGCTTGGCGGGGGGGGCCGGGTACGAGCAGTACTTC
TRBJ2-5,many,TRBV9,.,CASSGTGTPWETQYF,TGTGCCAGCAGCGGAACCGGGACTCCATGGGAGACCCAGTACTTC
TRBJ2-1,many,TRBV28,.,CASSHTGVRSSYNEQFF,TGTGCCAGCAGCCACACGGGGGTTAGGAGCTCCTACAATGAGCAGTTCTTC
TRBJ1-2,many,TRBV6-1,.,CAGAGDGYTF,TGTGCCGGCGCCGGAGATGGCTACACCTTC
TRBJ2-1,many,TRBV7-9,.,CASPTLGGLNEQFF,TGTGCCAGCCCCACACTAGGCGGGTTGAATGAGCAGTTCTTC
TRBJ2-7,many,TRBV27,TRBD2,CASTPFTSGSTYEQYF,TGTGCCAGCACCCCCTTTACTAGCGGATCTACCTACGAGCAGTACTTC